The T cell receptor beta chain described here comes from a study of T cells in localized non-small cell lung cancer. Points from the study as a whole: Longer overall survival accompanied higher blood T cell density. T cell clonality was highest in uninvolved adjacent lung, above tumor. Adjacent lung tissue had a median about 50 of the top 100 clones found in the tumor.

CDR3 size: 18 residues. CDR1 and CDR2 (germline): SGHNT, YYREEE (reference sequence). The germline V and J ends were trimmed by 4 bases and 10 bases, with 30 bases remaining between them. Sequencing was performed with immunoSEQ multiplex PCR; in TCRdb, only in-frame clones are kept and a portion is missing. The sample records approximately 4,500 clones, about 92% being singletons. Notes on this clone: What it binds is not known.

The TCR sequence derives from a woman aged 35-75 years with stage I lung adenocarcinoma. This chain connects TRBV5-4 to TRBJ2-1, with a tentative D call TRBD1 (6 bases). Here the sequenced sample was peripheral blood, taken before any cancer treatment. The CDR3 DNA reads TGTGCCAGCAGCCGGTTTATCGGGCGCCTCCAGGGGCCAAGGGAGCAGTTCTTC. Residues: CASSRFIGRLQGPREQFF.